Each of the 13 T cell receptor beta chains below was sequenced from the same sample in a study of blood T cell repertoires in COVID-19. Measured with immunoSEQ multiplex PCR; TCRdb has only the in-frame clones, and not every one. The sample shows 100,000 to 150,000 clones, about four fifths of them seen only once. Input material: peripheral blood. These receptors originate from a man aged 25-45 years with COVID-19, enrolled during active disease.

The J gene is TRBJ2-4, the V gene TRBV4-1; 8 nucleotides agree with TRBD1. Germline loops: CDR1 MGHRA, CDR2 YSYEKL. V trimming: 2 bases; J trimming: 4 bases; junction bases outside the gene matches: 4. This CDR3 has 15 residues. The chain's CDR3 is CASSQPWDRKNIQYF. In nucleotides, the CDR3 is TGCGCCAGCAGCCAACCCTGGGACAGGAAAAACATTCAGTACTTC.

The chain couples TRBV27 to TRBJ1-5; no firm D call. Between the trimmed V and J ends, which lost 6 bases and 4 bases, there was a span of 16 bases. The germline V gene encodes CDR1 MNHEY and CDR2 SMNVEV (reference sequence). The CDR3 extends over 15 amino acids. The CDR3 DNA is TGTGCCAGCAGACCCCCGGGCGGAGGGAATCAGCCCCAGCATTTT. Encoded protein: CASRPPGGGNQPQHF.

V is TRBV2 and J is TRBJ1-2; D might be TRBD1 (5 bases). This CDR3 is 15 amino acids long. The V gene's germline CDR1 is SNHLY and CDR2 FYNNEI. The germline V and J ends were trimmed by 6 bases and 0 bases, with 14 bases remaining between them. The CDR3 loop reads CASRVDGGANYGYTF. Written as DNA, the CDR3 is TGTGCCAGCAGGGTAGACGGGGGAGCTAACTATGGCTACACCTTC.

The V gene is TRBV11-2, the J gene TRBJ1-2, with D tentatively TRBD1 (5 bases). From germline, CDR1 is SGHAT and CDR2 FQNNGV. V lost 5 bases and J lost 3, with 13 bases in between. This CDR3 comprises 14 residues. CDR3 loop: CASSPRGGDYGYTF. CDR3 nucleotides: TGTGCCAGCAGCCCCCGGGGAGGGGACTATGGCTACACCTTC.

V gene TRBV4-2 combines with J gene TRBJ1-4, with 11 bases matching TRBD1. V was pared by 3 bases and J by 7 bases, with 7 bases of the junction left unmatched. The CDR3 consists of 16 residues. Germline CDR1 and CDR2: LGHNA and YNFKEQ. CDR3 nucleotides: TGTGCCAGCAGCCAGGATACCGGGACAGGGGGTGAAAAACTGTTTTTT. This gives the protein CASSQDTGTGGEKLFF.

The chain uses TRBV4-2 and TRBJ2-1, with TRBD2 identical over 7 bases. Germline V lookup: CDR1 LGHNA, CDR2 YNFKEQ. The trim removed 0 bases at V and 4 bases at J, leaving 15 bases unmatched. The CDR3 is 19 residues long. The chain's CDR3 is CASSQDISVGGRGYNEQFF. CDR3 in DNA: TGTGCCAGCAGCCAAGATATCAGCGTAGGTGGGCGGGGGTACAATGAGCAGTTCTTC.

The gene calls are TRBV9 and TRBJ1-3; no clear D gene. This CDR3 region has 14 residues. Germline CDR1 reads SGDLS; CDR2 reads YYNGEE. Trimming removed 0 bases from V and 0 bases from J, with 4 bases in between. The DNA of the CDR3 is TGTGCCAGCAGCGTAGGAGCCTCTGGAAACACCATATATTTT. Translated, it gives CASSVGASGNTIYF.

The genes are TRBV10-3 and TRBJ1-5; D is perhaps TRBD1 (6 bases). Between the trimmed V and J ends, which lost 4 bases and 4 bases, there was a span of 8 bases. The germline V gene has CDR1 ENHRY and CDR2 SYGVKD. The CDR3 contains 13 residues. CDR3 loop: CAISVQGNQPQHF. In DNA form, the CDR3 reads TGTGCCATCAGTGTACAGGGAAATCAGCCCCAGCATTTT.

CDR3 region: CASSSGGAVETQYF. Written as DNA, the CDR3 is TGTGCCAGCAGTAGCGGGGGGGCCGTAGAGACCCAGTACTTC. The V gene is TRBV9, the J gene TRBJ2-5; TRBD2 agrees at 11 bases. The V gene's germline CDR1 is SGDLS and CDR2 YYNGEE. This CDR3 contains 14 residues. V dropped 5 bases and J dropped 4; count of bases not matched to a gene: 4.

The J gene is TRBJ1-2, the V gene TRBV6-2 or TRBV6-3; D is possibly TRBD1 (6 bases). CDR3 length: 14 residues. V was trimmed by 7 bases and J by 7 bases, leaving 19 bases between them. CDR1 is MNHEY and CDR2 is SVGEGT in the germline V gene. DNA for the CDR3: TGTGCCAGCACCCCCAGCGGGACATCTGGTGGCTACACCTTC. Translated, it gives CASTPSGTSGGYTF.

This chain links TRBV28 with TRBJ1-4, with 7 bases that match TRBD1. The length of the CDR3 is 17 residues. The ends lost 5 bases at V and 4 bases at J; junction bases unmatched: 13. Germline CDR1 and CDR2: MDHEN and SYDVKM. The DNA for the CDR3 is TGTGCCAGCAGTCGAGGGCTGACAGGGACACTTAATGAAAAACTGTTTTTT. Its protein product is CASSRGLTGTLNEKLFF.

The rearrangement joins TRBV9 to TRBJ2-7; D possibly corresponds to TRBD1 (5 bases). Trimming cost V 4 bases and J 7 bases, with 15 bases left between them. CDR3 length: 13 amino acids. Germline V gene data show CDR1 as SGDLS and CDR2 as YYNGEE. The CDR3 DNA reads as TGTGCCAGCAGCTCTCAGGGAACTGGGGAGCAGTACTTC. Encoded protein: CASSSQGTGEQYF.

The V gene is TRBV27, the J gene TRBJ1-5, with 7 bases aligning to TRBD1. The ends lost 3 bases at V and 3 bases at J; junction bases unmatched: 11. CDR3 size: 17 residues. Germline V gene sequence: CDR1 MNHEY, CDR2 SMNVEV (reference sequence). CDR3 sequence reads: CASSFRPPGQANQPQHF. CDR3 DNA sequence: TGTGCCAGCAGTTTTCGCCCACCTGGACAGGCCAATCAGCCCCAGCATTTT.